Given below is one T cell receptor (beta chain) in context. Its target is not known. The data belong to a study of graft-versus-host responses after intestinal transplantation. Study-level background: All of the recipients had induction that used anti-thymocyte globulin, then tacrolimus and steroids for three to four years.

Repertoires were generated with immunoSEQ multiplex PCR, while TCRdb's copy carries only in-frame clones and drops some. This table has about 90,000 clones, around 83% appearing once. Whole-study results and caveats: Recipient marrow contained GvH clones, some of which appeared first in ileum or blood.

The junction had 10 bases not matched to a gene; V was cut back by 8 bases and J by 8 bases. This CDR3 has 13 residues. Germline loops: CDR1 SGHNT, CDR2 YENEEA. The TCR comes from a human donor who received an intestinal transplant. The sequences come from unstimulated CD4+ T cells sorted from spleen or lymph node cells, collected before intestinal transplant. The chain joins TRBV11-3 to TRBJ2-3, with 7 bases aligning to TRBD2. The CDR3, as DNA: TGTGCCAGCTCCGGGGGGTCCCGCACTACGCAGTATTTT. Its translation: CASSGGSRTTQYF.